Below, 10 T cell receptor beta chains from the same sample are listed, as sequenced in a study of Graves' ophthalmopathy and Graves' hyperthyroidism. RNA transcripts yielded amplified TCR beta CDR3 regions. An opening RT-PCR round employed HTBI primers and preceded a second-round multiplex PCR. TCRdb passed the multiplex PCR reads through MiXCR, listing each CDR3 protein once. The sample consists of a few hundred thousand distinct CDR3 sequences, roughly 15% of them appearing once. The specimen sequenced was peripheral blood. The receptors originated from an adult woman with stable Graves' hyperthyroidism.

This clonotype occurred a few times. The chain joins TRBV13 to TRBJ1-1, with D perhaps TRBD1 (5 bases). The V gene's germline CDR1 is PRHDT and CDR2 FYEKMQ (reference sequence). Trimming left V 0 bases short and J 6 bases short, with 14 bases between. The CDR3 has 15 amino acids. CDR3 in amino acids: CASSLGRGRSAEAFF. The CDR3 DNA reads as TGTGCCAGCAGCTTAGGCCGGGGCAGAAGCGCTGAAGCTTTCTTT.

In this sample, this clonotype turned up many times. The chain recombines TRBV19 with TRBJ2-2; 12 bases match TRBD2. The CDR3 is 21 residues long. Germline lookup yields CDR1 LNHDA and CDR2 SQIVND (reference sequence). J was trimmed by 3 bases and V by 7 bases; bases with no gene match: 21. The CDR3 spells CASTLRGWGLAGGPYTGELFF. For the CDR3, the DNA is TGTGCCAGTACTCTCCGAGGGTGGGGGCTAGCGGGAGGGCCGTACACCGGGGAGCTGTTTTTT.

This clonotype was detected ten times or more. The J gene is TRBJ1-1, the V gene TRBV5-1; D remains ambiguous. The CDR3 runs to 14 residues. The V gene lost 4 bases and the J gene lost 1 base, with 11 bases spanning the gap. Germline lookup yields CDR1 SGHRS and CDR2 YFSETQ. The CDR3 is CASSDAQTNTEAFF. DNA for the CDR3: TGCGCCAGCAGCGACGCACAGACGAACACTGAAGCTTTCTTT.

The table lists this clonotype with many counts. V usage is TRBV6-1 and J usage is TRBJ1-1; perhaps TRBD1 as D (6 bases). This CDR3 contains 14 residues. In germline, CDR1 is MNHNS, CDR2 SASEGT. Between the trimmed V and J ends, which lost 6 bases and 2 bases, there was a span of 13 bases. The CDR3 DNA is TGTGCCAGCAGCAGGGGAGAGACTAACACTGAAGCTTTCTTT. It specifies CASSRGETNTEAFF.

This clonotype was seen a handful of times. This chain connects TRBV4-2 to TRBJ1-3; D uncertain. Trimming cost V 0 bases and J 0 bases, with 6 bases left between them. The CDR3 is 15 amino acids. Germline V gives CDR1 LGHNA, CDR2 YNFKEQ. CDR3 bases: TGTGCCAGCAGCCAAGATCCGAGCTCTGGAAACACCATATATTTT. Its translation: CASSQDPSSGNTIYF.

This clonotype was detected many times. The gene calls are TRBV11-1 and TRBJ1-1; TRBD1 matches 8 bases. CDR1 SGHAT and CDR2 FQDESV come from the germline V gene (reference sequence). The CDR3 spans 16 residues. The junction had 8 bases not matched to a gene; V was cut back by 4 bases and J by 1 base. The CDR3 bases are TGTGCCAGCAGCTCCCGCTACAGGGGGACGAACACTGAAGCTTTCTTT. It is translated as CASSSRYRGTNTEAFF.

This clonotype was picked up many times. V is TRBV12-3 or TRBV12-4 and J is TRBJ2-7; D is unresolved. The CDR3 consists of 14 residues. V was pared by 0 bases and J by 5 bases, with 11 bases between. The CDR3 loop reads CASSLATDRNEQYF. The CDR3 nucleotides read TGTGCCAGCAGTTTAGCCACGGACCGGAACGAGCAGTACTTC.

At least ten counts were recorded for this clonotype. The chain joins TRBV19 to TRBJ2-2; D gene unclear. V dropped 8 bases and J dropped 2 bases, with 6 bases sitting between them. This CDR3 comprises 12 residues. Germline values: CDR1 LNHDA, CDR2 SQIVND (reference sequence). As DNA, the CDR3 is TGTGCCAGTGCATTCAACACCGGGGAGCTGTTTTTT. Its translation: CASAFNTGELFF.

This clonotype appeared many times. The CDR3: CSARDPAGHTTYEQYF. As DNA, the CDR3 is TGCAGTGCTAGAGACCCAGCGGGACATACAACCTACGAGCAGTACTTC. The gene calls are TRBV20-1 and TRBJ2-7, with a possible D match to TRBD2 (7 bases). In germline, CDR1 is DFQATT, CDR2 SNEGSKA (reference sequence). CDR3 length: 16 residues. Trimming took 0 bases from V and 2 from J, leaving 17 bases between them.

Ten or more counts support this clonotype. This chain links TRBV20-1 with TRBJ1-2; D might be TRBD1 (5 bases). V was pared by 1 base and J by 8 bases, with 14 bases between. Germline loops: CDR1 DFQATT, CDR2 SNEGSKA (reference sequence). The CDR3 is 13 amino acids. Here the CDR3 DNA reads TGCAGTGCTAGAGCGGTCGTTGAGGGGGGCTACACCTTC. This encodes CSARAVVEGGYTF.